This is a list of T cell receptor beta chains from one sample in a study of shared clonotypes between healthy human individuals. Some clones are missing from TCRdb's copy, which holds only in-frame ones; the method was immunoSEQ multiplex PCR. This sample has some 490,000 clones, with over 75% found just once. Sequencing used PBMCs. The receptors originated from a woman in her forties in good health. Some clones in this sample may be carry-over from other donors' samples. The CDR3 runs from the conserved cysteine through the conserved F or W. A D gene is named only where the DNA matches it firmly. Expanded clones are given a class, and other clones once, few, many or no size at all.

>TRBV4-3|-|TRBD1|TRBJ1-1
CASSQDHRGLNTEAFF
TGCGCCAGCAGCCAAGACCACAGGGGATTAAACACTGAAGCTTTCTTT
>TRBV27|few|-|TRBJ1-1
CASSRVLGGSDTEAFF
TGTGCCAGCAGTAGGGTTTTGGGGGGATCGGACACTGAAGCTTTCTTT
>TRBV19|once|TRBD1|TRBJ1-4
CASSIWAGQGLEKLFF
TGTGCCAGTAGTATCTGGGCGGGACAGGGACTTGAAAAACTGTTTTTT
>TRBV6-5|-|-|TRBJ1-4
CASSYSDHPPEKLFF
TGTGCCAGCAGTTACTCGGACCATCCACCCGAAAAACTGTTTTTT
>TRBV5-1|-|TRBD2|TRBJ2-2
CASSLGLAGGITGELFF
TGCGCCAGCAGCCTGGGACTAGCGGGAGGAATTACCGGGGAGCTGTTTTTT
>TRBV7-7|-|-|TRBJ2-1
CASSSDRGEQFF
TGTGCTAGCAGCTCCGACCGGGGTGAGCAGTTCTTC
>TRBV6-5|many|-|TRBJ2-2
CASSYSGQNTGELFF
TGTGCCAGCAGTTACTCGGGACAGAACACCGGGGAGCTGTTTTTT
>TRBV6-4|-|TRBD2|TRBJ2-3
CASSDSSGMGTDTQYF
TGTGCCAGCAGTGACTCTAGCGGGATGGGCACAGATACGCAGTATTTT
>TRBV5-5|-|TRBD2|TRBJ2-3
CASSPGLAEHTDTQYF
TGTGCCAGCAGCCCGGGACTAGCGGAGCACACAGATACGCAGTATTTT
>TRBV5-1|-|TRBD1|TRBJ2-7
CASREGQGDEQYF
TGCGCCAGCAGAGAGGGACAGGGAGACGAGCAGTACTTC
>TRBV6-1|-|TRBD1|TRBJ2-2
CASSETGVAGELFF
TGTGCCAGCAGTGAGACAGGGGTAGCCGGGGAGCTGTTTTTT
>TRBV30|few|TRBD2|TRBJ2-1
CAWTPGTSNNEQFF
TGTGCCTGGACTCCCGGGACTAGCAACAATGAGCAGTTCTTC
>TRBV5-8|once|TRBD1|TRBJ1-4
CASSPSGQGRGGEKLFF
TGTGCCAGCAGCCCGTCGGGACAGGGGAGAGGGGGTGAAAAACTGTTTTTT
>TRBV9|-|TRBD1|TRBJ2-7
CASSKRDSSYEQYF
TGTGCCAGCAGCAAACGGGACAGCTCCTACGAGCAGTACTTC
>TRBV6-1|-|-|TRBJ2-7
CASSEARRGTYEQYF
TGTGCCAGCAGTGAAGCGAGGAGGGGGACCTACGAGCAGTACTTC
>TRBV29-1|once|-|TRBJ2-3
CSERAGGDTQYF
TGCAGCGAAAGGGCGGGCGGAGATACGCAGTATTTT
>TRBV6-5|-|-|TRBJ1-2
CASRPGDYGYTF
TGTGCCAGCAGACCGGGTGACTATGGCTACACCTTC
>TRBV18|-|-|TRBJ1-5
CASSPLRGSPPQHF
TGTGCCAGCTCACCACTTAGGGGGAGTCCGCCCCAGCATTTT
>TRBV25-1|few|-|TRBJ2-5
CASGGRGKETQYF
TGTGCCAGCGGGGGGCGCGGAAAAGAGACCCAGTACTTC
>TRBV6-5|once|-|TRBJ1-1
CASTYTGGMNTEAFF
TGTGCCAGCACATACACGGGGGGAATGAACACTGAAGCTTTCTTT
>TRBV9|few|-|TRBJ1-5
CASSEGVYSNQPQHF
TGTGCCAGCAGCGAGGGTGTTTATAGCAATCAGCCCCAGCATTTT
>TRBV6-5|-|TRBD1|TRBJ2-7
CASSSGQGFYEQYF
TGTGCCAGCAGTTCGGGACAGGGGTTCTACGAGCAGTACTTC
>TRBV6-5|-|-|TRBJ1-3
CASSKGLWGNTIYF
TGTGCCAGCAGCAAGGGGTTGTGGGGAAACACCATATATTTT
>TRBV30|-|TRBD1|TRBJ1-4
CATQGIGEKLFF
TGTGCCACACAGGGGATCGGTGAAAAACTGTTTTTT
>TRBV7-9|-|-|TRBJ2-1
CASSSRTEGNEQFF
TGTGCCAGCAGCTCCCGGACAGAGGGGAATGAGCAGTTCTTC
>TRBV6-6|-|TRBD1|TRBJ2-7
CASSYGQGLMEQYF
TGTGCCAGCAGTTACGGACAGGGGTTGATGGAGCAGTACTTC
>TRBV7-2|-|TRBD2|TRBJ2-5
CASSLAGGGQDTQYF
TGTGCTAGCAGCCTAGCGGGAGGGGGGCAAGATACCCAGTACTTC
>TRBV4-1|-|TRBD1|TRBJ1-5
CASRPQGDNQPQHF
TGCGCCAGCAGACCCCAGGGGGACAATCAGCCCCAGCATTTT
>TRBV6-6|few|TRBD2|TRBJ2-7
CASSVAGGPGAEQYF
TGTGCCAGCAGCGTAGCGGGAGGGCCTGGGGCCGAGCAGTACTTC
>TRBV19|-|TRBD2|TRBJ2-1
CASSIDKGLAGGNEQFF
TGTGCCAGTAGTATAGATAAGGGACTAGCGGGAGGGAATGAGCAGTTCTTC
>TRBV5-1|few|-|TRBJ1-1
CASSLSLGTANTEAFF
TGCGCCAGCAGCTTGTCCCTAGGGACGGCGAACACTGAAGCTTTCTTT
>TRBV5-4|-|-|TRBJ1-5
CASSLFGGQPQHF
TGTGCCAGCAGCTTATTCGGTGGGCAGCCCCAGCATTTT
>TRBV11-1|once|TRBD1|TRBJ2-3
CASSLGRTGTSTDTQYF
TGTGCCAGCAGCCTAGGGCGGACAGGGACCTCCACAGATACGCAGTATTTT
>TRBV29-1|-|TRBD1|TRBJ2-3
CSVPDRGGTDTQYF
TGCAGCGTCCCCGACAGGGGTGGCACAGATACGCAGTATTTT
>TRBV6-5|few|-|TRBJ1-5
CASSYRDNQPQHF
TGTGCCAGCAGTTACAGAGACAATCAGCCCCAGCATTTT
>TRBV5-6|-|TRBD1|TRBJ1-1
CASSPGQGKGNTEAFF
TGTGCCAGCAGCCCTGGACAGGGTAAGGGGAACACTGAAGCTTTCTTT
>TRBV27|-|-|TRBJ1-2
CASSPLVPTYGYTF
TGTGCCAGCAGTCCCCTGGTCCCTACTTATGGCTACACCTTC
>TRBV9|-|-|TRBJ2-1
CASSISSDSYNEQFF
TGTGCCAGCAGCATATCTAGCGACTCTTACAATGAGCAGTTCTTC
>TRBV10-1|many|-|TRBJ2-3
CASSGPFSTDTQYF
TGCGCCAGCAGCGGGCCTTTTAGCACAGATACGCAGTATTTT
>TRBV10-3|-|TRBD2|TRBJ2-1
CAISASHHLAGGSYNEQFF
TGTGCCATCAGTGCCTCCCACCACTTAGCGGGAGGCTCCTACAATGAGCAGTTCTTC
>TRBV6-5|-|-|TRBJ1-1
CASSSGPATEAFF
TGTGCCAGCAGCTCTGGACCCGCCACTGAAGCTTTCTTT
>TRBV2|-|-|TRBJ1-1
CASSVDVNTEAFF
TGTGCCAGCAGCGTAGACGTGAACACTGAAGCTTTCTTT
>TRBV28|many|TRBD1|TRBJ2-1
CASSPGQGLNEQFF
TGTGCCAGCAGCCCAGGACAGGGGTTGAATGAGCAGTTCTTC
>TRBV5-1|few|TRBD1|TRBJ2-2
CASRHPRGQVTGELFF
TGCGCCAGCAGACACCCCAGGGGGCAAGTCACCGGGGAGCTGTTTTTT
>TRBV4-3|once|-|TRBJ2-7
CASSQEILDRQYF
TGCGCCAGCAGCCAAGAAATTCTAGACAGGCAGTACTTC
>TRBV5-1|few|-|TRBJ2-7
CASSLGYEQYF
TGCGCCAGCAGCTTGGGCTACGAGCAGTACTTC
>TRBV7-3|-|-|TRBJ2-5
CASSLFPSETQYF
TGTGCCAGCAGCTTATTTCCCTCGGAGACCCAGTACTTC
>TRBV30|-|TRBD1|TRBJ1-2
CAWSEDRGRFGYTF
TGTGCCTGGAGCGAGGACAGGGGGCGATTTGGCTACACCTTC
>TRBV30|-|-|TRBJ1-3
CAWTLGSGNTIYF
TGTGCCTGGACCTTAGGCTCTGGAAACACCATATATTTT
>TRBV2|-|-|TRBJ2-2
CASSEVWDTGELFF
TGTGCCAGCAGTGAAGTGTGGGACACCGGGGAGCTGTTTTTT